The 12 T cell receptor beta chains below were found in one sample sequenced in a study of neurological immune-mediated disorders. MiXCR was run by TCRdb on the 5' RACE reads, yielding one entry per CDR3 protein. The data show approximately 48,000 distinct CDR3 sequences, approximately 16% seen once. The specimen was PBMCs. These receptors were taken from a man aged 60 to 69 in good health.

Ten or more counts support this clonotype. This rearrangement joins TRBV12-3 or TRBV12-4 to TRBJ2-7; tentative D call: TRBD1 (5 bases). Trimming took off 2 bases at V and 3 bases at J, with 14 bases between the two ends. This CDR3 is 15 amino acids long. For the CDR3, the DNA is TGTGCCAGCAGTTTAAGACAGTTGAATAGCTACGAGCAGTACTTC. This sequence encodes CASSLRQLNSYEQYF.

This clonotype was counted at least ten times. This rearrangement joins TRBV7-9 to TRBJ2-7; unclear D gene. Looked up from germline, CDR1 is SEHNR and CDR2 is FQNEAQ (reference sequence). The ends were cut back, 0 bases at V and 3 bases at J, with 12 bases in the middle. The CDR3 extends over 15 amino acids. The CDR3 DNA sequence: TGTGCCAGCAGCTTAGCTGAGCCCGGACGCTACGAGCAGTACTTC. This codes for CASSLAEPGRYEQYF.

This clonotype was recorded a few times. The rearrangement joins TRBV28 to TRBJ2-7; D uncertain. Germline lookup yields CDR1 MDHEN and CDR2 SYDVKM. This CDR3 is 18 amino acids long. The V and J ends lost 2 bases and 4 bases respectively, with 24 bases between them. The DNA for the CDR3 is TGTGCCAGCAGTTTAGGGTTGACTTACGGGCCTCCACATTACGAGCAGTACTTC. The encoded protein is CASSLGLTYGPPHYEQYF.

This clonotype has ten or more counts. V gene TRBV5-1 combines with J gene TRBJ2-7; D gene unclear. CDR3 length: 11 residues. Trimming removed 3 bases from V and 2 bases from J, with 3 bases in between. From germline, CDR1 is SGHRS and CDR2 YFSETQ. The CDR3 DNA is TGCGCCAGCAGCTCAGCCTACGAGCAGTACTTC. Translated: CASSSAYEQYF.

The sample holds many counts of this clonotype. The chain is built from TRBV6-5 and TRBJ1-2; 8 bases map to TRBD1. CDR1 MNHEY and CDR2 SVGAGI come from the germline V gene. Unmatched junction bases numbered 6, after V lost 2 bases and J lost 4 bases. This CDR3 spans 15 amino acids. CDR3 region: CASSYEGQATYGYTF. The DNA for the CDR3 is TGTGCCAGCAGTTACGAGGGACAGGCGACCTATGGCTACACCTTC.

This clonotype showed up many times. The rearrangement joins TRBV20-1 to TRBJ2-1, with TRBD2 as a possible D gene (6 bases). The CDR3 is made up of 11 amino acids. The V end lost 5 bases, the J end lost 7 bases, and 9 bases lay between the germline ends. The germline gives CDR1 DFQATT, CDR2 SNEGSKA (reference sequence). CDR3 DNA sequence: TGCAGTGCTGGGAGGAAGAATGAGCAGTTCTTC. This sequence encodes CSAGRKNEQFF.

By its share, this clonotype is medium-sized. The chain has TRBV4-2 and TRBJ2-3; D tentatively reads TRBD1 or TRBD2 (7 bases each). This CDR3 is 13 amino acids long. V was cut by 10 bases and J by 0 bases, with 11 bases left in between. Germline V gene sequence: CDR1 LGHNA, CDR2 YNFKEQ. The CDR3 protein is CATQGGSTDTQYF. DNA of the CDR3: TGTGCCACCCAGGGGGGGAGCACAGATACGCAGTATTTT.

This clonotype has a count of ten or more. The V gene is TRBV5-1, the J gene TRBJ2-1; D might be TRBD1 or TRBD2, each matching 5 bases. With 7 bases removed from V and 9 bases from J, the gap between germline ends came to 17 bases. The CDR3 totals 13 residues. The germline V gene has CDR1 SGHRS and CDR2 YFSETQ. In DNA form, the CDR3 reads TGCGCCAGCTCAGTTCTGGGGGATAGTGAGCAGTTCTTC. As protein: CASSVLGDSEQFF.

This clonotype was seen many times. The chain links TRBV11-1 to TRBJ1-2; 8 nucleotides match TRBD1. Germline trimming cut 5 bases from V and 2 bases from J; bases unmatched to any gene: 10. The CDR3 length is 16 residues. Germline values: CDR1 SGHAT, CDR2 FQDESV (reference sequence). CDR3 in amino acids: CASSPAGGTGNYGYTF. Written as DNA, the CDR3 is TGTGCCAGCAGCCCGGCTGGGGGGACAGGAAACTATGGCTACACCTTC.

This clonotype was seen many times. The chain is built from TRBV12-3 or TRBV12-4 and TRBJ1-5; a weak D match, TRBD1 (5 bases). The CDR3 contains 14 residues. Trimming shortened V by 5 bases and J by 6 bases, and 14 bases separated the two germline ends. The CDR3 loop reads CASSGDGGVQPQHF. The CDR3 region has the DNA TGTGCCAGCAGTGGGGACGGTGGCGTTCAGCCCCAGCATTTT.

This clonotype was counted only a few times. The chain uses TRBV11-3 and TRBJ1-2; D is perhaps TRBD1 (5 bases). Between the trimmed V and J ends, which lost 0 bases and 4 bases, there was a span of 12 bases. This CDR3 has 15 residues. Germline V CDR1 and CDR2: SGHNT, YENEEA. The CDR3 nucleotides are TGTGCCAGCAGCTTAGATATGTCAGGGACCTATGGCTACACCTTC. As protein: CASSLDMSGTYGYTF. Based on the CDR3 plus reference TRBV11-3 and TRBJ1-2, the full variable domain is EAGVVQSPRYKIIEKKQPVAFWCNPISGHNTLYWYLQNLGQGPELLIRYENEEAVDDSQLPKDRFSAERLKGVDSTLKIQPAELGDSAVYLCASSLDMSGTYGYTFGSGTRLTVV.

This clonotype was counted many times. This sequence joins TRBV7-2 and TRBJ2-7, with TRBD1 identical over 7 bases. Per the germline V gene, CDR1 is SGHTA and CDR2 is FQGNSA. The length of the CDR3 is 15 residues. Trimming took 2 bases from V and 2 from J; bases not matched to a gene: 6. CDR3 loop: CASSLTGTETYEQYF. For the CDR3, the DNA is TGTGCCAGCAGCTTAACCGGGACAGAGACCTACGAGCAGTACTTC.